Shown below are 2 T cell receptor beta chains from a single sample sequenced in a study of shared clonotypes between healthy human individuals. It was CD45RO-negative cells, positively selected for CCR7, that made up naive CD8 cells, with terminally differentiated effector memory CD45RA+ cells excluded. Only in-frame clones appear in the TCRdb table, and some are missing; sequencing was by immunoSEQ multiplex PCR. The sample shows roughly 2.1 million clones, 85% to 95% of them seen only once. Sequenced input: naive CD8+ T cells from PBMCs. These receptors originate from a man aged 18 to 29 in good health. Some clones in this sample may be carry-over from other donors' samples.

The J gene is TRBJ2-7, the V gene TRBV28, with 13 bases matching TRBD2. The germline V gene has CDR1 MDHEN and CDR2 SYDVKM. The CDR3 covers 15 residues. After removal of 3 bases from V and 6 bases from J, the junction contained 5 bases not matched to a gene. The CDR3 here is CASSFLGLAGVEQYF. CDR3 DNA sequence: TGTGCCAGCAGTTTTCTTGGACTAGCGGGAGTCGAGCAGTACTTC.

The V call is TRBV27, the J call TRBJ2-3; 7 nucleotides line up with TRBD1. This CDR3 has 15 amino acids. Losses at the gene ends were 6 bases for V and 0 bases for J; bases not matched to a gene: 6. In germline, CDR1 is MNHEY, CDR2 SMNVEV (reference sequence). DNA for the CDR3: TGTGCCAGCAGACCGGGGACAGCTAGCACAGATACGCAGTATTTT. Amino acid sequence: CASRPGTASTDTQYF.